This T cell receptor beta chain was captured in a study of radiotherapy plus CTLA-4 blockade in lung cancer. General observations from the study: After treatment with radiotherapy plus ipilimumab, TCR clones that came from the tumor expanded in blood.

Comment on this clone: The target antigen is unknown.

Trimming took off 6 bases at V and 4 bases at J, with 13 bases between the two ends. In germline, CDR1 is SNHLY, CDR2 FYNNEI. This CDR3 has 13 amino acids. Sequenced by immunoSEQ multiplex PCR; TCRdb stores in-frame clones only, minus some. The repertoire holds some 92,000 clones, with 75% to 90% as singletons. The source of this sequence is a human donor with non-small cell lung cancer who had a partial response to radiotherapy plus ipilimumab. This sample comprised peripheral blood, obtained from a patient treated with radiotherapy plus ipilimumab. V and J are TRBV2 and TRBJ2-7; D is perhaps TRBD2 (7 bases). DNA of the CDR3: TGTGCCAGCAGCGAGGGGGGGGCTTACGAGCAGTACTTC. Its translation is CASSEGGAYEQYF. The full variable domain, in which reference TRBV2 and TRBJ2-7 provide the parts outside the CDR3, is EPEVTQTPSHQVTQMGQEVILRCVPISNHLYFYWYRQILGQKVEFLVSFYNNEISEKSEIFDDQFSVERPDGSNFTLKIRSTKLEDSAMYFCASSEGGAYEQYFGPGTRLTVT.